This TCR beta chain is from a study of blood T cell repertoires in COVID-19. Study-wide background: T cells, B-cell-depleted T cells, or PBMCs provided the cDNA or gDNA that served as material.

This CDR3 comprises 15 residues. V lost 5 bases to trimming and J lost 6 bases; unmatched junction nucleotides: 10. The germline gives CDR1 MNHEY, CDR2 SMNVEV (reference sequence). Authors' analysis steps: Reference gene primer amplification yielded estimated nucleated cell counts. The repertoire was sequenced with immunoSEQ multiplex PCR; TCRdb's copy has only in-frame clones and lacks some. That table is the source of V, J and clone size, and D and trimming were worked out from the DNA. The sample holds around 99,000 clones; approximately 89% are singletons and the top ten take 6.8%. V usage is TRBV27 and J usage is TRBJ2-1; TRBD1 agrees at 7 bases. Sequences were obtained from peripheral blood. The clonotype was recovered from a man over 45 with active or convalescent COVID-19. CDR3 DNA: TGTGCCAGCAGTCTCGGGACAGAAGCGAGCAATGAGCAGTTCTTC. This codes for CASSLGTEASNEQFF.